The 8 T cell receptor beta chains presented below share a single source sample, sequenced in a study of cytomegalovirus exposure and HLA in healthy donors. PCR employed 60 Vbeta and 13 Jbeta primers. Here immunoSEQ multiplex PCR was the method, and the copy in TCRdb shows in-frame clones only, minus some. The repertoire holds over 100,000 clones, with 75% to 85% as singletons. Sequences were obtained from PBMCs. These receptors were taken from a woman in her fifties or sixties in good health and CMV-seropositive.

This clone was found once. This sequence joins TRBV11-1 and TRBJ1-6; a possible D gene is TRBD1 (6 bases). Trimming stripped 5 bases from V and 5 bases from J, with 10 bases between. Germline assignment: CDR1 SGHAT and CDR2 FQDESV (reference sequence). The CDR3 length is 14 residues. The CDR3 DNA sequence: TGTGCCAGCAGCCTCGACAGGAATAATTCACCCCTCCACTTT. It yields the protein CASSLDRNNSPLHF.

This rearrangement joins TRBV7-3 to TRBJ1-2; TRBD1 matches 10 bases. The CDR3 is 16 residues long. Germline V CDR1 and CDR2: SGHTA, FQGTGA. With 0 bases clipped from V and 4 bases from J, the junction kept 5 bases outside the gene matches. The CDR3 region has the DNA TGTGCCAGCAGCTTAACGTCGGGGACAGGGGTCTATGGCTACACCTTC. Translated, it gives CASSLTSGTGVYGYTF.

The genes are TRBV27 and TRBJ1-1; 9 nucleotides match TRBD1. This CDR3 has 13 amino acids. J was trimmed by 1 base and V by 10 bases; bases with no gene match: 4. From germline, CDR1 is MNHEY and CDR2 SMNVEV (reference sequence). The CDR3 bases are TGTGCCACCGGGGACAGGGCGAACACTGAAGCTTTCTTT. It translates to CATGDRANTEAFF.

This clone was seen only once. The chain joins TRBV6-5 to TRBJ1-3; possibly TRBD1 for D (6 bases). The CDR3 contains 16 residues. The germline V gene has CDR1 MNHEY and CDR2 SVGAGI. The V and J ends lost 1 base and 0 bases respectively, with 10 bases between them. Here the CDR3 reads CASSYLGGPSGNTIYF. In DNA form, the CDR3 reads TGTGCCAGCAGTTACTTAGGGGGACCCTCTGGAAACACCATATATTTT.

The chain carries TRBV27 and TRBJ2-6; a possible D gene is TRBD1 (6 bases). This CDR3 has 15 amino acids. Germline V lookup: CDR1 MNHEY, CDR2 SMNVEV (reference sequence). V was clipped by 3 bases and J by 2 bases, with 8 bases between them. CDR3: CASSFTGTGANVLTF. In DNA, the CDR3 is TGTGCCAGCAGTTTTACAGGGACTGGGGCCAACGTCCTGACTTTC.

V and J are TRBV19 and TRBJ2-1, with D possibly being TRBD2 (5 bases). CDR1 and CDR2 (germline): LNHDA, SQIVND (reference sequence). Trimming took off 3 bases at V and 4 bases at J, with 13 bases between the two ends. The CDR3 totals 15 residues. The CDR3 reads CASSIEDSKYNEQFF. The CDR3 nucleotides are TGTGCCAGTAGTATCGAGGACTCGAAATACAATGAGCAGTTCTTC.

This chain joins TRBV27 and TRBJ1-2, with a weak D call TRBD1 (5 bases). Germline CDR1 is MNHEY and CDR2 is SMNVEV (reference sequence). The CDR3 runs to 14 residues. V shed 3 bases and J shed 4 bases, with 12 bases lying between them. The DNA for the CDR3 is TGTGCCAGCAGTTTTCGGCAGGGATTCTATGGCTACACCTTC. Translating gives CASSFRQGFYGYTF.

The chain recombines TRBV27 with TRBJ1-6, with unresolved D. Trimming left V 4 bases short and J 8 bases short, with 12 bases between. CDR1 and CDR2 (germline): MNHEY, SMNVEV (reference sequence). There are 14 residues in the CDR3. This CDR3 reads CASSYGDSHSPLHF. The CDR3, as DNA: TGTGCCAGCAGTTATGGAGACTCCCATTCACCCCTCCACTTT.